This record concerns one T cell receptor (beta chain) sequence. One end of the junction varies from germline; a read error may be responsible. The data originate from a study of CD8+CD57+ T cells in acquired aplastic anemia. Genomic DNA constituted the template upon which TCR beta VDJ and CDR3 profiling was performed. TCRdb reprocessed the reads via MiXCR and lists one record per CDR3 protein. The table has around 400,000 distinct CDR3 sequences, 65% to 75% seen once. The clonotype was recovered from a human donor in good health, serving as a control. The sequenced sample consisted of sorted CD4+, CD8+, or CD8+CD57+ T cells (not recorded which) from PBMCs.

In nucleotides, the CDR3 is TGCGCCAGCAGCGGCGTGGGGGGGCCTGGAAGCACCATATATTTT. Its translation: CASSGVGGPGSTIYF. This rearrangement joins TRBV7-2 to TRBJ1-3; D might be TRBD1 (6 bases). CDR1 SGHTA and CDR2 FQGNSA come from the germline V gene. This CDR3 comprises 15 residues.